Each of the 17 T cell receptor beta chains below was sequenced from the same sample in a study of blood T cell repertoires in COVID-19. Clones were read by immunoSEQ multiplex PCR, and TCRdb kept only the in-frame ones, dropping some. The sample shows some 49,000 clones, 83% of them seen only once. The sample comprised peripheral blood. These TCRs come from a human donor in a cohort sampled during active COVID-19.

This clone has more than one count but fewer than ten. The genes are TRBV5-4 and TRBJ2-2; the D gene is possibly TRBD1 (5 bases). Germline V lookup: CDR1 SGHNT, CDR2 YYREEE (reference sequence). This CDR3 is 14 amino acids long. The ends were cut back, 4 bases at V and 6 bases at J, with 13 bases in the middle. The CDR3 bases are TGTGCCAGCAGCCCCGTAGCAGGGTCCGGGGAGCTGTTTTTT. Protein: CASSPVAGSGELFF.

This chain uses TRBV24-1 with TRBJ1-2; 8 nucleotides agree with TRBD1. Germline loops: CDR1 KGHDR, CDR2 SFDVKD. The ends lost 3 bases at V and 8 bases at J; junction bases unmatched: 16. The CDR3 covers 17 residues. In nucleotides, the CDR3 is TGTGCCACCAGTGATCACCGCTCTAGAGACAGGGGAGAAGGCTACACCTTC. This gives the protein CATSDHRSRDRGEGYTF.

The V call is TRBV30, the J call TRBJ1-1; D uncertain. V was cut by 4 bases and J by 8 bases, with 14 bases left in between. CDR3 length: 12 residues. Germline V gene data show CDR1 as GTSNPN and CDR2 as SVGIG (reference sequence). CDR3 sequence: CAWTPLHREAFF. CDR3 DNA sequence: TGTGCCTGGACCCCTCTCCACAGAGAAGCTTTCTTT.

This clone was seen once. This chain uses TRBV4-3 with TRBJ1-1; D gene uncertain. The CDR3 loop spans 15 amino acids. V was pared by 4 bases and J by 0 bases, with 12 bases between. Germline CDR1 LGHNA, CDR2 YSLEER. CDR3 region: CASSPQQVMNTEAFF. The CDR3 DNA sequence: TGCGCCAGCAGCCCCCAGCAGGTAATGAACACTGAAGCTTTCTTT.

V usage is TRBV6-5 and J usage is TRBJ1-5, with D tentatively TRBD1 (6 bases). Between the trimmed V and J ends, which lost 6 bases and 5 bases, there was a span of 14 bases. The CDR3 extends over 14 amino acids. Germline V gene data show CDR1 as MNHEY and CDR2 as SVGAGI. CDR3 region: CASSPAGGHQPQHF. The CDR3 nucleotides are TGTGCCAGCAGCCCCGCGGGGGGGCATCAGCCCCAGCATTTT.

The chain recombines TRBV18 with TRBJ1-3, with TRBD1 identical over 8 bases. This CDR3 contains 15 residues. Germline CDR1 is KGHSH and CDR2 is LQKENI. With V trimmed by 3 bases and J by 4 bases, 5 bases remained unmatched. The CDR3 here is CASSPVDRAGNTIYF. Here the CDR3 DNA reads TGTGCCAGCTCACCCGTGGACAGGGCGGGAAACACCATATATTTT.

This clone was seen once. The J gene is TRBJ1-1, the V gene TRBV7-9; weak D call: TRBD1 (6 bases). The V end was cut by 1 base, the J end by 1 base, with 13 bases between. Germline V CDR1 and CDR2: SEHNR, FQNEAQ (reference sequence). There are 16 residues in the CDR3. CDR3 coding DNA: TGTGCCAGCAGCTTAGACCTAGGGGACACGAACACTGAAGCTTTCTTT. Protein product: CASSLDLGDTNTEAFF.

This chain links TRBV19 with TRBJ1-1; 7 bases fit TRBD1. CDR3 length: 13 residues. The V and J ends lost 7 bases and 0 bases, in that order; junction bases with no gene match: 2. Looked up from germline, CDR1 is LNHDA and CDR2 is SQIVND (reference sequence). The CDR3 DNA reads TGTGCCAGTAACAGGGGTATGAACACTGAAGCTTTCTTT. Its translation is CASNRGMNTEAFF.

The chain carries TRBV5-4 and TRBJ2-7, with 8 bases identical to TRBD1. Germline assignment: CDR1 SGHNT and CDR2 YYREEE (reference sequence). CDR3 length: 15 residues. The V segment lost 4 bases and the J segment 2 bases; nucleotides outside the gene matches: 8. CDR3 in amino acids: CASSPGTGQPYEQYF. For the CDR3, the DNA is TGTGCCAGCAGCCCAGGGACAGGACAACCCTACGAGCAGTACTTC.

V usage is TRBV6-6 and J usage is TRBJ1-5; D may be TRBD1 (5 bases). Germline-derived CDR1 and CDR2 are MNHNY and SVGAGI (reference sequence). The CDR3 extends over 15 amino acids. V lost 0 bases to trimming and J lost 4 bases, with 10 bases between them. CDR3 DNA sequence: TGTGCCAGCAGTTACTCGACAGCAGGGAATCAGCCCCAGCATTTT. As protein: CASSYSTAGNQPQHF.

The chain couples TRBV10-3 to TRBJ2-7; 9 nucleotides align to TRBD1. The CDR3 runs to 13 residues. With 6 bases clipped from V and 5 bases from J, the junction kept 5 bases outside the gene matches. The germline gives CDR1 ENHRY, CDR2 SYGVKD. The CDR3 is CAISRDRVNEQYF. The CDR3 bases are TGTGCCATCAGCCGGGACAGGGTGAACGAGCAGTACTTC.

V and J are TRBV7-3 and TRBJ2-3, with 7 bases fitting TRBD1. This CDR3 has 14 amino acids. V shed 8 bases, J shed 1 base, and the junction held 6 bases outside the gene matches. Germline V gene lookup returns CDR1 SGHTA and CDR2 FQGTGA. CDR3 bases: TGTGCCAGCGCACGGACAGGTCGCACAGATACGCAGTATTTT. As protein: CASARTGRTDTQYF.

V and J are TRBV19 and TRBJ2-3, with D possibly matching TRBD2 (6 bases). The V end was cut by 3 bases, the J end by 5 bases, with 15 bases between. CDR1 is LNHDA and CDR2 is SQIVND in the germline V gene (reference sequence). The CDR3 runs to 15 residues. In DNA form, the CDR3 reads TGTGCCAGTAGTATTCGGACTATCGAGGGAGATACGCAGTATTTT. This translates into CASSIRTIEGDTQYF.

Here the CDR3 reads CASSPRGAEGYTF. The CDR3, as DNA: TGTGCCAGTAGTCCCCGGGGGGCCGAAGGCTACACCTTC. The chain combines TRBV19 with TRBJ1-2, with a possible D match to TRBD1 (6 bases). Germline CDR1 and CDR2: LNHDA and SQIVND (reference sequence). V was clipped by 5 bases and J by 8 bases, with 15 bases between them. This CDR3 is built from 13 residues.

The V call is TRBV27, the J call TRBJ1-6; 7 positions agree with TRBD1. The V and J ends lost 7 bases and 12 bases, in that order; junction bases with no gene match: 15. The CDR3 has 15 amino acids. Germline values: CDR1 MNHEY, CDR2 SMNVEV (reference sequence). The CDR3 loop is CASTQRQGPRVPLHF. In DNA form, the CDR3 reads TGTGCCAGCACCCAAAGACAGGGTCCAAGAGTACCCCTCCACTTT.

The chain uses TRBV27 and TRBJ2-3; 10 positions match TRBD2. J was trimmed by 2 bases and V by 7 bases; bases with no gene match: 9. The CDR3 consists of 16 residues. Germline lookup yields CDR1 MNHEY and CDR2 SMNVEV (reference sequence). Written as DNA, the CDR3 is TGTGCCAGCACCCGAAGAGCGGGGGGGAACACAGATACGCAGTATTTT. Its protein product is CASTRRAGGNTDTQYF.

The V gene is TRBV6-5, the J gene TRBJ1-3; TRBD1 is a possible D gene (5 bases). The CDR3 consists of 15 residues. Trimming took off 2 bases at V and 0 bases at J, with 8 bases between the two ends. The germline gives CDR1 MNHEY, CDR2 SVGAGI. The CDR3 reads CASSYGGYSGNTIYF. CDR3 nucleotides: TGTGCCAGCAGTTACGGGGGGTACTCTGGAAACACCATATATTTT.